The present TCR beta chain was sequenced within a study of STAT3 mutations in large granular lymphocyte leukemia. General observations from the study: In T-cell large granular lymphocyte leukemia, about half of patients showed multiple immunodominant subclonotypes.

As to this clone: Its antigen is still unknown.

Germline CDR1 SNHLY, CDR2 FYNNEI. The ends were cut back, 5 bases at V and 1 base at J, with 7 bases in the middle. CDR3 length: 13 amino acids. The assay was immunoSEQ multiplex PCR, and TCRdb's table has in-frame clones only and misses some. The sample carries about 20,000 clones, 80% to 95% recorded once. Sequenced material: peripheral blood mononuclear cells. The source of this sequence is a man aged 55 to 70 with T-cell large granular lymphocyte leukemia. Some clones in this sample may be carry-over from other donors' samples. V is TRBV2 and J is TRBJ2-3, with D unclear. CDR3 residues: CASSLVGTDTQYF. In nucleotides, the CDR3 is TGTGCCAGCAGTTTAGTCGGCACAGATACGCAGTATTTT.